This entry lists 26 T cell receptor beta chains sequenced from one sample in a study of T cell responses to AZD1222 COVID-19 vaccine (dated by TCRdb to the early 2020s). The library was produced with the immunoSEQ multiplex PCR assay. Drawn from immuneACCESS, this table holds only the in-frame rearrangements with V and J called that TCRdb kept. Clones are partly lost; checked studies trace under half to an unresolved V gene and leave the rest unexplained. In this sample the table shows about 160,000 clones, just over 90% of which occur a single time. Jointly, the top ten make up around 1% of the sample. This sample's time point label indicates: about 28 days (+/-7) after the second vaccine dose. The material was peripheral blood, obtained 28 days after the second AZD1222 dose. The source is an adult who received the AZD1222 COVID-19 vaccine.

The chain joins TRBV7-8 to TRBJ2-7; 8 bases fit TRBD2. CDR3 length: 14 amino acids. Germline V CDR1 and CDR2: SGHVS, FQNEAQ. Unmatched junction bases numbered 3, after V lost 3 bases and J lost 2 bases. CDR3: CASSLGGGTYEQYF. CDR3 bases: TGTGCCAGCAGCTTGGGCGGGGGGACCTACGAGCAGTACTTC.

The DNA for the CDR3 is TGTGCCAGCAGTGAAGCCCCGTTGGGCACGAAGTATGGCTACACCTTC. Protein sequence: CASSEAPLGTKYGYTF. V usage is TRBV6-1 and J usage is TRBJ1-2; D ambiguous. V was pared by 0 bases and J by 5 bases, with 16 bases between. The germline gives CDR1 MNHNS, CDR2 SASEGT. The CDR3 runs to 16 residues.

This chain joins TRBV2 and TRBJ2-4; D is undetermined. The CDR3 runs to 15 residues. V lost 2 bases to trimming and J lost 0 bases, with 8 bases between them. Germline-derived CDR1 and CDR2 are SNHLY and FYNNEI. The CDR3 DNA reads as TGTGCCAGCAGTGAACAGACTTTAGCCAAAAACATTCAGTACTTC. This translates into CASSEQTLAKNIQYF.

The chain carries TRBV15 and TRBJ2-5, with 9 bases aligning to TRBD2. This CDR3 is built from 15 residues. V gave up 7 bases and J gave up 3 bases; unmatched junction bases: 9. CDR1 is LNHNV and CDR2 is YYDKDF in the germline V gene (reference sequence). CDR3 nucleotide sequence: TGTGCCACCATTAGCGGGAGAGCCGCCAAAGAGACCCAGTACTTC. Protein product: CATISGRAAKETQYF. The full variable domain, completed using reference TRBV15 and TRBJ2-5, is DAMVIQNPRYQVTQFGKPVTLSCSQTLNHNVMYWYQQKSSQAPKLLFHYYDKDFNNEADTPDNFQSRRPNTSFCFLDIRSPGLGDTAMYLCATISGRAAKETQYFGPGTRLLVL.

This clone was recorded only once. This chain joins TRBV5-1 and TRBJ1-2; tentative D call: TRBD1 (6 bases). Germline V gene data show CDR1 as SGHRS and CDR2 as YFSETQ. The CDR3 runs 13 residues. The V gene lost 2 bases and the J gene lost 6 bases, with 11 bases spanning the gap. CDR3 in amino acids: CASSFTGRDGYTF. In DNA form, the CDR3 reads TGCGCCAGCAGCTTTACAGGGCGTGATGGCTACACCTTC.

The chain carries TRBV6-5 and TRBJ2-5; a possible D gene is TRBD1 (7 bases). CDR1 and CDR2 (germline): MNHEY, SVGAGI. Deletions cut 6 bases from V and 8 bases from J, with 16 bases between. CDR3 length: 13 amino acids. CDR3 loop: CASRDGRGTTQYF. DNA for the CDR3: TGTGCCAGCAGGGATGGCAGGGGGACTACCCAGTACTTC.

The chain combines TRBV15 with TRBJ2-1, with D unresolved. The germline V gene encodes CDR1 LNHNV and CDR2 YYDKDF (reference sequence). Trimming took off 0 bases at V and 1 base at J, with 7 bases between the two ends. This CDR3 has 15 residues. The CDR3 here is CATSRDLGSYNEQFF. The CDR3 nucleotides read TGTGCCACCAGCAGAGATTTGGGGTCCTACAATGAGCAGTTCTTC. Variable domain in full (rest from reference TRBV15 and TRBJ2-1): DAMVIQNPRYQVTQFGKPVTLSCSQTLNHNVMYWYQQKSSQAPKLLFHYYDKDFNNEADTPDNFQSRRPNTSFCFLDIRSPGLGDTAMYLCATSRDLGSYNEQFFGPGTRLTVL.

The V gene is TRBV29-1, the J gene TRBJ2-7; D is unclear. The CDR3 sequence is 12 residues long. Germline CDR1 reads SQVTM; CDR2 reads ANQGSEA. V was trimmed by 1 base and J by 3 bases, leaving 7 bases between them. The CDR3 bases are TGCAGCGTTGAAGTTGGGTTCTACGAGCAGTACTTC. Protein product: CSVEVGFYEQYF.

The chain combines TRBV7-3 with TRBJ1-2; D perhaps matches TRBD1 (6 bases). V dropped 5 bases and J dropped 0 bases, with 10 bases sitting between them. Germline-derived CDR1 and CDR2 are SGHTA and FQGTGA. The CDR3 is 14 amino acids. The CDR3 spells CASSPGGPNYGYTF. In DNA, the CDR3 is TGTGCCAGCAGCCCGGGGGGGCCTAACTATGGCTACACCTTC.

The genes are TRBV29-1 and TRBJ1-2; D uncertain. The V and J ends lost 7 bases and 4 bases respectively, with 13 bases between them. Germline V gene lookup returns CDR1 SQVTM and CDR2 ANQGSEA. The CDR3 loop spans 12 amino acids. The DNA for the CDR3 is TGCAGCGCTGACGGCTTCCCCTATGGCTACACCTTC. It encodes CSADGFPYGYTF.

A note on this clone: This sample includes further DNA sequences coding for the same CDR3. CDR3 sequence: CASSQGANTEAFF. CDR3 DNA sequence: TGTGCCAGCAGCCAGGGGGCAAACACTGAAGCTTTCTTT. The genes are TRBV3-1 (or the pseudogene TRBV3-2) and TRBJ1-1, with D possibly TRBD1 on 6 matching bases. The germline V gene has CDR1 LGHDT and CDR2 YNNKEL (reference sequence). The germline V and J ends were trimmed by 3 bases and 2 bases, with 7 bases remaining between them. The CDR3 loop spans 13 amino acids.

The chain recombines TRBV9 with TRBJ2-3; D remains ambiguous. The CDR3 runs 14 residues. Trimming cost V 3 bases and J 0 bases, with 8 bases left between them. The germline CDR1 and CDR2 sequences are SGDLS and YYNGEE. CDR3 nucleotide sequence: TGTGCCAGCAGCGCCAGTGCTAGCACAGATACGCAGTATTTT. Protein sequence: CASSASASTDTQYF.

V usage is TRBV3-1 (or the pseudogene TRBV3-2) and J usage is TRBJ2-5; 9 bases are shared with TRBD1. The CDR3 is 13 residues long. The germline CDR1 and CDR2 sequences are LGHDT and YNNKEL (reference sequence). V shed 4 bases and J 7 bases; nucleotides not matched to a gene: 4. The chain's CDR3 is CASSPDRGTTQYF. The CDR3 coding sequence is TGTGCCAGCAGCCCCGACAGGGGGACGACCCAGTACTTC.

The rearrangement links TRBV7-6 to TRBJ2-7; TRBD1 agrees at 7 bases. Germline V lookup: CDR1 SGHVS, CDR2 FNYEAQ. The CDR3 is made up of 14 amino acids. V lost 5 bases and J lost 0; bases outside the gene matches: 4. This CDR3 reads CASSPTGSSYEQYF. CDR3 in DNA: TGTGCCAGCAGCCCGACAGGGAGCTCCTACGAGCAGTACTTC.

The chain links TRBV5-1 to TRBJ2-5, with 7 bases aligning to TRBD2. With V trimmed by 0 bases and J by 5 bases, 7 bases remained unmatched. In germline, CDR1 is SGHRS, CDR2 YFSETQ. The CDR3 runs to 15 residues. The CDR3, as DNA: TGCGCCAGCAGCTTGGCCGGACTAGGGTTGGAGACCCAGTACTTC. Its protein is CASSLAGLGLETQYF.

V and J are TRBV7-9 and TRBJ1-2; D is ambiguous. The germline CDR1 and CDR2 sequences are SEHNR and FQNEAQ (reference sequence). The V gene lost 1 base and the J gene lost 7 bases, with 4 bases spanning the gap. The CDR3 has 11 residues. The CDR3 loop is CASSLGGGYTF. Here the CDR3 DNA reads TGTGCCAGCAGCTTAGGGGGTGGCTACACCTTC.

V is TRBV12-3 or TRBV12-4 and J is TRBJ2-7, with D possibly TRBD1 on 6 matching bases. CDR3 length: 12 residues. Trimming took off 6 bases at V and 3 bases at J, with 9 bases between the two ends. In DNA, the CDR3 is TGTGCCAGCAGAACAGGGTTCTACGAGCAGTACTTC. It translates to CASRTGFYEQYF.

The V call is TRBV2, the J call TRBJ2-7; D not certain. The CDR3 consists of 11 residues. CDR1 and CDR2 from the germline V gene are SNHLY and FYNNEI. V lost 4 bases to trimming and J lost 3 bases, with 4 bases between them. The DNA of the CDR3 is TGTGCCAGCAGTGTGAACTACGAGCAGTACTTC. Amino acid sequence: CASSVNYEQYF.

V gene TRBV5-1 combines with J gene TRBJ2-2; either TRBD1 or TRBD2 may supply D (5 bases each). V shed 6 bases and J shed 0 bases, with 9 bases lying between them. Germline values: CDR1 SGHRS, CDR2 YFSETQ. The CDR3 is 14 residues long. The CDR3 is CASNGAANTGELFF. In DNA form, the CDR3 reads TGCGCCAGCAACGGGGCAGCGAACACCGGGGAGCTGTTTTTT.

The chain links TRBV2 to TRBJ2-1; 9 bases map to TRBD1. V was pared by 6 bases and J by 0 bases, with 3 bases of the junction left unmatched. The CDR3 consists of 15 residues. Germline V gene lookup returns CDR1 SNHLY and CDR2 FYNNEI. This CDR3 reads CASSGTGSSYNEQFF. CDR3 nucleotides: TGTGCCAGCAGCGGGACAGGGAGCTCCTACAATGAGCAGTTCTTC.

The chain joins TRBV25-1 to TRBJ2-7; TRBD2 might be the D (5 bases). The CDR3 totals 15 residues. CDR1 and CDR2 (germline): MGHDK, SYGVNS. Trimming left V 3 bases short and J 3 bases short, with 15 bases between. CDR3 sequence (DNA): TGTGCCAGCAGTGACCGGAGAGGGCTAGGCTACGAGCAGTACTTC. Protein: CASSDRRGLGYEQYF.

This clone turned up a few times. The J gene is TRBJ2-5, the V gene TRBV27, with 12 positions matching TRBD2. The CDR3 has 15 residues. With V trimmed by 5 bases and J by 5 bases, 6 bases remained unmatched. Germline assignment: CDR1 MNHEY and CDR2 SMNVEV (reference sequence). The CDR3: CASSRLAGDLETQYF. DNA for the CDR3: TGTGCCAGCAGTAGACTAGCGGGGGACCTGGAGACCCAGTACTTC.

The chain combines TRBV9 with TRBJ1-3; D call uncertain. With 4 bases removed from V and 6 bases from J, the gap between germline ends came to 11 bases. This CDR3 has 13 amino acids. Germline CDR1 SGDLS, CDR2 YYNGEE. CDR3 bases: TGTGCCAGCAGCCCCGACGGCTTAAACACCATATATTTT. This translates into CASSPDGLNTIYF.

CDR3 in DNA: TGTGCCAGCAGCCGGACTCACGAGCAGTACTTC. Translating gives CASSRTHEQYF. The chain couples TRBV7-9 to TRBJ2-7; D is possibly TRBD2 (5 bases). The length of the CDR3 is 11 residues. Looked up from germline, CDR1 is SEHNR and CDR2 is FQNEAQ (reference sequence). Trimming left V 5 bases short and J 5 bases short, with 7 bases between.

This chain uses TRBV5-1 with TRBJ2-5; D perhaps matches TRBD1 (5 bases). Germline V gives CDR1 SGHRS, CDR2 YFSETQ. This CDR3 spans 14 amino acids. Trimming left V 7 bases short and J 2 bases short, with 15 bases between. The CDR3 region is CASRHQGGQETQYF. CDR3 sequence (DNA): TGCGCCAGCCGCCATCAGGGTGGACAAGAGACCCAGTACTTC.

The CDR3 is CASKGGGFNEQFF. As DNA, the CDR3 is TGTGCCAGCAAGGGCGGGGGATTCAATGAGCAGTTCTTC. This chain connects TRBV6-5 to TRBJ2-1, with TRBD2 matching over 7 bases. Germline trimming cut 7 bases from V and 6 bases from J; bases unmatched to any gene: 6. Germline CDR1 is MNHEY and CDR2 is SVGAGI. This CDR3 comprises 13 residues.